These T cell receptor beta chains were read from a single sample in a study of T-cell memory formation after mild COVID-19. TCRdb reprocessed the 5' RACE reads via MiXCR and lists one record per CDR3 protein. The sample consists of approximately 350,000 distinct CDR3 sequences, approximately 15% of them appearing once. Specimen: PBMCs or a T cell subset sorted from them (not recorded which). All receptors derive from a man between 18 and 35 years old who had mild COVID-19 (a few samples of this study predate the infection). Cell type and time point are not known. The CDR3 runs from the conserved cysteine through the conserved F or W. D genes are given only for firm matches. Clone size is stated in some rows and not others, as once, few, many or a class when expanded.

>few|TRBJ2-7|TRBV5-5|-
TGTGCCAGCAGCTCCTCCTTCGGGTTGGAGACCTACGAGCAGTACTTC
CASSSSFGLETYEQYF
>-|TRBJ2-1|TRBV10-3|-
TGTGCCATCAGCCTAGGGGACAATGAGCAGTTCTTC
CAISLGDNEQFF
>many|TRBJ1-1|TRBV20-1|-
TGCAGCGCCCCCCGGTTTGGGCTGGGCACTGAAGCTTTCTTT
CSAPRFGLGTEAFF
>-|TRBJ2-3|TRBV4-1|-
TGCGCCAGCAGCTATAGTGGGAGAACAGATACGCAGTATTTT
CASSYSGRTDTQYF
>-|TRBJ2-5|TRBV4-2|TRBD2
TGTGCCAGCAGCCAAGATCTGACTAGCACAGAGACCCAGTACTTC
CASSQDLTSTETQYF
>few|TRBJ2-5|TRBV4-3|-
TGCGCCAGCAGCCAAGAACAGAAAGAGACCCAGTACTTC
CASSQEQKETQYF
>few|TRBJ2-6|TRBV27|-
TGTGCCAGCAGCCGCGGGCAGGTCGGGGCCAACGTCCTGACTTTC
CASSRGQVGANVLTF
>few|TRBJ1-2|TRBV29-1|TRBD1
TGCAGCGTAGCCTGGACAGGGGGCTATGGCTACACCTTC
CSVAWTGGYGYTF
>-|TRBJ1-1|TRBV12-3/TRBV12-4|-
TGTGCCAGCAGTTTAGTGACAGGCTGGAACACTGAAGCTTTCTTT
CASSLVTGWNTEAFF
>few|TRBJ1-6|TRBV10-3|-
TGTGCCATCGGGACCGGTAATTCACCCCTCCACTTT
CAIGTGNSPLHF
>-|TRBJ2-1|TRBV24-1|TRBD1
TGTGCCACCAGGGACAGGGAGAACAATGAGCAGTTCTTC
CATRDRENNEQFF
>few|TRBJ1-5|TRBV6-1|-
TGTGCCAACGGATTGGACTACAATCAGCCCCAGCATTTT
CANGLDYNQPQHF
>few|TRBJ2-5|TRBV6-6|TRBD1
TGTGCCAGCAGAGGACAGGATCGCCCCCGGGCCCAGTACTTC
CASRGQDRPRAQYF
>many|TRBJ2-1|TRBV5-1|TRBD1
TGCGCCAGCAGCCCGGGACAGGGGCTCTACAATGAGCAGTTCTTC
CASSPGQGLYNEQFF
>-|TRBJ2-3|TRBV7-9|-
TGTGCCAGCAGCGAAGGACTCCTGATGGATACGCAGTATTTT
CASSEGLLMDTQYF
>-|TRBJ2-5|TRBV30|-
TGTGCCTGGAGTGTGGACTCCAGGGAGACCCAGTACTTC
CAWSVDSRETQYF
>-|TRBJ1-1|TRBV4-3|-
TGCGCCAGCAGCCAATTAGGGCAGAAGAACACTGAAGCTTTCTTT
CASSQLGQKNTEAFF
>few|TRBJ2-6|TRBV7-2|-
TGTGCCAGCAGCTTAGCAGCGGGCGGCTGGGCCAACGTCCTGACTTTC
CASSLAAGGWANVLTF
>-|TRBJ2-3|TRBV5-1|-
TGCGCCAGCAGCTCTCCGGGAGGCACAGATACGCAGTATTTT
CASSSPGGTDTQYF
>few|TRBJ2-5|TRBV20-1|-
TGCAGTGCTAGACAGGGGGGCCAAGAGACCCAGTACTTC
CSARQGGQETQYF
>-|TRBJ2-1|TRBV6-1|-
TGTGCCAGCAGTGAAGGGAAGGGATACAATGAGCAGTTCTTC
CASSEGKGYNEQFF
>many|TRBJ2-5|TRBV4-2|TRBD1
TGTGCCAGCAGCCAAGGAGGGGGACAGAATCAAGAGACCCAGTACTTC
CASSQGGGQNQETQYF
>-|TRBJ1-1|TRBV5-1|-
TGCGCCAGCAGCCTTGGACCGGGTAAGAACACTGAAGCTTTCTTT
CASSLGPGKNTEAFF
>few|TRBJ2-1|TRBV30|TRBD1
TGTGCCTGGAGAGGGGATCAGGGGGCGGCACACAATGAGCAGTTCTTC
CAWRGDQGAAHNEQFF
>many|TRBJ2-3|TRBV12-3/TRBV12-4|TRBD2
TGTGCCAGCAGTTTTCTTACTAGCGGGGCAGATACGCAGTATTTT
CASSFLTSGADTQYF
>few|TRBJ1-1|TRBV29-1|TRBD1
TGCAGCGTCACAGGGGGCTTCGTGACTGAAGCTTTCTTT
CSVTGGFVTEAFF
>-|TRBJ2-7|TRBV12-3/TRBV12-4|TRBD2
TGTGCCAGCAGTCCGACTAGCGGGGGGTACGCCTACGAGCAGTACTTC
CASSPTSGGYAYEQYF
>-|TRBJ1-1|TRBV12-3/TRBV12-4|TRBD1
TGTGCCAGCAGTTACATGACAGGGCTGAGGCCTGAAGCTTTCTTT
CASSYMTGLRPEAFF
>-|TRBJ2-2|TRBV24-1|-
TGTGCCATCCGGGACAAGAACACCGGGGAGCTGTTTTTT
CAIRDKNTGELFF
>many|TRBJ2-7|TRBV6-5|-
TGTGCCAGCAGCAGAGGGACCGGGGGGCTCGAGCAGTACTTC
CASSRGTGGLEQYF
>-|TRBJ1-4|TRBV27|-
TGTGCCAGCAGTCTAGGGGCAGGGCGAAGAAAACTGTTTTTT
CASSLGAGRRKLFF
>few|TRBJ2-3|TRBV7-9|TRBD1
TGTGCCAGCAGCTTGACAGGGGGCATCTCTCCGCAGTATTTT
CASSLTGGISPQYF
>-|TRBJ1-2|TRBV3-1|-
TGTGCCAGCAGTCATGAGGGGACGGGCGGCTACACCTTC
CASSHEGTGGYTF
>few|TRBJ2-6|TRBV7-8|-
TGTGCCAGCAGCGGACGGGGGGCGCCCGGGGCCAACGTCCTGACTTTC
CASSGRGAPGANVLTF
>-|TRBJ2-3|TRBV5-1|TRBD2
TGCGCCAGCAGCTTGGCCTTGGCAGGAGGGACTAGCGGAGGTAGCGATACGCAGTATTTT
CASSLALAGGTSGGSDTQYF